This T cell receptor (beta chain) appears in the sequencing data of a study of T cells expressing NK-cell markers. The study, taken as a whole, reports: Dominant NKG2C+ clonotype frequencies of roughly 1.0-7.5% of CD8+ T cells were measured in about 6 donors.

TCRdb reprocessed the 5' RACE reads; each CDR3 protein has one entry and no DNA is given. In all, the sample yields roughly 450,000 distinct CDR3 sequences. The CDR3 extends over 15 amino acids. Germline assignment: CDR1 SGHVS and CDR2 FQNEAQ. Concerning this clonotype: Its antigen is not identified.

The sequencing sample was made of blood T cells: a sorted CD56 or NKG2C T cell subset, CD4+ or CD8+ T cells, or bulk PBMC T cells (not recorded which). The gene calls are TRBV7-8 and TRBJ1-5. The sequence was collected from a woman aged 45-65 years in good health. CDR3 loop: CASSLGQWANQPQHF.